The 14 T cell receptor beta chains reported below all come from one sample, sequenced in a study of blood T cell repertoires in COVID-19. Measured with immunoSEQ multiplex PCR; TCRdb has only the in-frame clones, and not every one. The table has roughly 110,000 clones, 75% to 85% seen once. Material for sequencing was peripheral blood. All receptors come from a man between 65 and 79 years old with acute or convalescent COVID-19.

The rearrangement uses TRBV24-1 and TRBJ2-7; TRBD2 aligns across 11 bases. The J segment lost 4 bases and the V segment lost 9 bases, leaving 4 bases of the junction unmatched. Germline CDR1 KGHDR, CDR2 SFDVKD. The CDR3 loop spans 13 amino acids. The CDR3 spells CATLAGGVYEQYF. In nucleotides, the CDR3 is TGTGCCACCCTAGCGGGAGGTGTATACGAGCAGTACTTC.

The chain joins TRBV5-5 to TRBJ1-5; 9 positions match TRBD1. Trimming cost V 4 bases and J 7 bases; bases outside gene matches: 6. The CDR3 sequence is 14 residues long. Germline V gene lookup returns CDR1 SGHKS and CDR2 YYEKEE (reference sequence). Here the CDR3 reads CASSEGQGGQPQHF. For the CDR3, the DNA is TGTGCCAGCAGCGAGGGACAGGGCGGCCAGCCCCAGCATTTT.

The rearrangement uses TRBV6-5 and TRBJ2-3, with 9 bases that match TRBD2. V was clipped by 7 bases and J by 1 base; unmatched bases: 6. Germline lookup yields CDR1 MNHEY and CDR2 SVGAGI. This CDR3 region has 15 residues. In nucleotides, the CDR3 is TGTGCCAGCATCCTAGCGGGAAGGGGCACAGATACGCAGTATTTT. Encoded protein: CASILAGRGTDTQYF.

J is TRBJ2-2 and V is TRBV15, with no clear D. V was clipped by 4 bases and J by 2 bases, with 8 bases between them. This CDR3 spans 14 amino acids. Germline CDR1 reads LNHNV; CDR2 reads YYDKDF (reference sequence). The CDR3 nucleotides read TGTGCCACCAGCATAGAACTAAACACCGGGGAGCTGTTTTTT. This encodes CATSIELNTGELFF.

This clone has only one observation. V is TRBV7-9 and J is TRBJ1-5, with D perhaps TRBD1 (5 bases). Trimming shortened V by 1 base and J by 1 base, and 8 bases separated the two germline ends. The CDR3 covers 15 residues. CDR1 SEHNR and CDR2 FQNEAQ come from the germline V gene (reference sequence). The CDR3 reads CASSLGTTSNQPQHF. Here the CDR3 DNA reads TGTGCCAGCAGCTTAGGGACAACGAGCAATCAGCCCCAGCATTTT.

The chain uses TRBV18 and TRBJ1-1; 7 nucleotides line up with TRBD1. With 3 bases clipped from V and 5 bases from J, the junction kept 9 bases outside the gene matches. The CDR3 runs to 15 residues. Germline CDR1 is KGHSH and CDR2 is LQKENI. CDR3 region: CASSPWAGGRTEAFF. In DNA form, the CDR3 reads TGTGCCAGCTCACCTTGGGCAGGGGGAAGAACTGAAGCTTTCTTT.

The chain combines TRBV6-6 with TRBJ1-5, with unresolved D. Germline V CDR1 and CDR2: MNHNY, SVGAGI (reference sequence). V was pared by 7 bases and J by 0 bases, with 13 bases between. This CDR3 comprises 15 residues. This CDR3 reads CASIFRRNSNQPQHF. CDR3 coding DNA: TGTGCCAGCATTTTCCGCAGAAATAGCAATCAGCCCCAGCATTTT.

V and J are TRBV4-2 and TRBJ1-1; TRBD1 matches 8 bases. J gave up 1 base and V 3 bases, and 4 bases lay outside the gene matches. Germline CDR1 LGHNA, CDR2 YNFKEQ. This CDR3 has 15 residues. The DNA for the CDR3 is TGTGCCAGCAGCCAGGGACAGGTCCCGAACACTGAAGCTTTCTTT. Protein sequence: CASSQGQVPNTEAFF.

The gene calls are TRBV28 and TRBJ2-7, with 7 bases lining up with TRBD1. The CDR3 spans 12 residues. The germline gives CDR1 MDHEN, CDR2 SYDVKM. J lost 5 bases, V lost 6 bases, and 4 bases had no gene match. In DNA, the CDR3 is TGTGCCAGCAGGACCACAGGGGACGAGCAGTACTTC. It translates to CASRTTGDEQYF.

This clone was detected a few times. Here the CDR3 reads CASSLGGPGEQYF. The CDR3 nucleotides read TGTGCCAGCAGCTTGGGGGGGCCAGGGGAGCAGTACTTC. The rearrangement joins TRBV14 to TRBJ2-7; a weak D match, TRBD2 (7 bases). V lost 5 bases and J lost 7, with 15 bases in between. Germline CDR1 is SGHDN and CDR2 is FVKESK. The CDR3 runs 13 residues.

The CDR3 DNA follows: TGTGCCAGCAGCCAAGATTTGGCTGGGCAGTTCTTC. Amino acids: CASSQDLAGQFF. The chain has TRBV3-1 (or the pseudogene TRBV3-2) and TRBJ2-1; D call uncertain. Trimming took 0 bases from V and 12 from J, leaving 9 bases between them. The germline V gene has CDR1 LGHDT and CDR2 YNNKEL (reference sequence). This CDR3 has 12 amino acids.

The chain has TRBV2 and TRBJ2-3; TRBD2 aligns across 12 bases. Germline assignment: CDR1 SNHLY and CDR2 FYNNEI. J was trimmed by 2 bases and V by 6 bases; bases with no gene match: 9. This CDR3 contains 17 residues. Written as DNA, the CDR3 is TGTGCCAGCAGACGTTGGACTAGCGGGATAGACACAGATACGCAGTATTTT. Translating gives CASRRWTSGIDTDTQYF.

The J gene is TRBJ1-5, the V gene TRBV18; D is ambiguous. The CDR3 runs to 14 residues. Germline V gene lookup returns CDR1 KGHSH and CDR2 LQKENI. V was shortened by 6 bases and J by 5 bases, with 14 bases between the two germline ends. As DNA, the CDR3 is TGTGCCAGCTCCCACGGCGGGGAAGATCAGCCCCAGCATTTT. It specifies CASSHGGEDQPQHF.

The chain carries TRBV5-1 and TRBJ1-1; a weak D match, TRBD1 (6 bases). The V end lost 3 bases, the J end lost 1 base, and 13 bases lay between the germline ends. Germline CDR1 is SGHRS and CDR2 is YFSETQ. The CDR3 length is 15 residues. The CDR3 DNA is TGCGCCAGCAGCTCTCAACAGGGAAAGAACACTGAAGCTTTCTTT. Residues: CASSSQQGKNTEAFF.